Sequencing of this TCR beta chain was carried out in a study of blood T cell repertoires in COVID-19. The V gene lost 6 bases and the J gene lost 4 bases, with 15 bases spanning the gap. The CDR3 spans 14 residues. Germline assignment: CDR1 MNHEY and CDR2 SVGAGI. Original analysis: Estimates of nucleated cell counts were drawn from the amplification of reference gene primers. Here immunoSEQ multiplex PCR was the method, and the copy in TCRdb shows in-frame clones only, minus some. V and J calls and clone size are as listed in that table; D and trimming were resolved from the DNA. The sample records around 50,000 clones, more than 75% being singletons.

This TCR was recovered from an older woman with acute or convalescent COVID-19. This sequence joins TRBV6-5 and TRBJ1-1; a possible D gene is TRBD1 (6 bases). The specimen sequenced was peripheral blood. CDR3 in amino acids: CASREGGVGTEAFF. The DNA of the CDR3 is TGTGCCAGCAGGGAGGGGGGGGTAGGCACTGAAGCTTTCTTT.